The 31 T cell receptor beta chains below come from one sample, sequenced in a study of blood T cell repertoires in COVID-19. TCRdb's table, derived via immunoSEQ multiplex PCR, lists solely in-frame clones and lacks some. Among just over 350,000 clones listed, 75% to 90% were seen once. The sequenced material came from peripheral blood. The origin of the receptors is a woman between 55 and 75 years old with COVID-19, enrolled during active disease.

The CDR3 reads CASRPDREYGSPLHF. The CDR3 region has the DNA TGTGCCAGCAGACCCGACAGGGAGTATGGTTCACCCCTCCACTTT. The chain carries TRBV7-6 and TRBJ1-6, with 7 bases aligning to TRBD1. This CDR3 has 15 amino acids. Germline V gives CDR1 SGHVS, CDR2 FNYEAQ. With V trimmed by 6 bases and J by 9 bases, 11 bases remained unmatched.

The chain recombines TRBV10-3 with TRBJ2-7; 7 bases map to TRBD1. The CDR3 totals 12 residues. The V segment lost 10 bases and the J segment 4 bases; nucleotides outside the gene matches: 7. CDR1 is ENHRY and CDR2 is SYGVKD in the germline V gene. As DNA, the CDR3 is TGTGCCACAGAGGGGGCAGGGTACGAGCAGTACTTC. Amino acids: CATEGAGYEQYF.

V usage is TRBV5-1 and J usage is TRBJ2-2; 7 bases align to TRBD1. V trimming: 7 bases; J trimming: 6 bases; junction bases outside the gene matches: 6. This CDR3 spans 13 amino acids. Germline assignment: CDR1 SGHRS and CDR2 YFSETQ. The CDR3: CASDRACPGELFF. The CDR3 bases are TGCGCCAGCGACAGGGCTTGCCCCGGGGAGCTGTTTTTT.

This chain uses TRBV30 with TRBJ1-2, with 7 bases identical to TRBD1. With V trimmed by 4 bases and J by 8 bases, 13 bases remained unmatched. CDR1 and CDR2 from the germline V gene are GTSNPN and SVGIG (reference sequence). CDR3 length equals 14 residues. The CDR3 loop reads CAWKSTDRRSGYTF. CDR3 nucleotide sequence: TGTGCCTGGAAAAGCACGGACAGGCGGAGCGGCTACACCTTC.

This clone occurred a few times. This chain uses TRBV7-2 with TRBJ1-2; D may be TRBD1 (6 bases). V lost 2 bases to trimming and J lost 6 bases, with 13 bases between them. Germline CDR1 and CDR2: SGHTA and FQGNSA. This CDR3 region has 14 residues. Written as DNA, the CDR3 is TGTGCCAGCAGCTTACTAATAACAGGGCATGGCTACACCTTC. Protein: CASSLLITGHGYTF.

CDR3 sequence: CASSTGLSSYEQYF. For the CDR3, the DNA is TGTGCCAGTAGTACAGGGTTAAGCTCCTACGAGCAGTACTTC. The genes are TRBV19 and TRBJ2-7; perhaps TRBD1 as D (5 bases). In germline, CDR1 is LNHDA, CDR2 SQIVND (reference sequence). CDR3 length: 14 residues. V was clipped by 4 bases and J by 0 bases, with 10 bases between them.

The chain is built from TRBV4-1 and TRBJ2-3; D possibly corresponds to TRBD1 (6 bases). CDR1 and CDR2 from the germline V gene are MGHRA and YSYEKL. V was cut by 2 bases and J by 2 bases, with 14 bases left in between. The CDR3 length is 16 residues. The CDR3 spells CASSQPVGHITDTQYF. The DNA for the CDR3 is TGCGCCAGCAGCCAACCAGTGGGACACATCACAGATACGCAGTATTTT.

The chain employs TRBV7-9 and TRBJ2-7, with 11 bases that match TRBD2. V was pared by 5 bases and J by 2 bases, with 8 bases of the junction left unmatched. There are 16 residues in the CDR3. The germline CDR1 and CDR2 sequences are SEHNR and FQNEAQ (reference sequence). This chain's CDR3 is CASSIYLAGGAYEQYF. For the CDR3, the DNA is TGTGCCAGCAGCATCTATCTAGCGGGGGGTGCCTACGAGCAGTACTTC. Based on the CDR3 plus reference TRBV7-9 and TRBJ2-7, the full variable domain is DTGVSQNPRHKITKRGQNVTFRCDPISEHNRLYWYRQTLGQGPEFLTYFQNEAQLEKSRLLSDRFSAERPKGSFSTLEIQRTEQGDSAMYLCASSIYLAGGAYEQYFGPGTRLTVT.

The chain employs TRBV5-1 and TRBJ2-5; a possible D gene is TRBD2 (6 bases). From germline, CDR1 is SGHRS and CDR2 YFSETQ. The length of the CDR3 is 15 residues. V was clipped by 1 base and J by 3 bases, with 13 bases between them. The CDR3 loop is CASSLRPTREETQYF. The CDR3 DNA reads TGCGCCAGCAGCTTGAGGCCGACTAGGGAAGAGACCCAGTACTTC.

This clone was observed at least ten times. The V call is TRBV5-5, the J call TRBJ2-2; possibly TRBD1 for D (5 bases). The CDR3 is 16 residues long. Germline lookup yields CDR1 SGHKS and CDR2 YYEKEE (reference sequence). Trimming pared 5 bases from V and 2 bases from J, leaving 16 bases between. CDR3 nucleotide sequence: TGTGCCAGCAGACGGGTCGGCCAGGGAAACACCGGGGAGCTGTTTTTT. Protein: CASRRVGQGNTGELFF.

The J gene is TRBJ1-2, the V gene TRBV11-3, with a weak D call TRBD1 (5 bases). The germline V gene encodes CDR1 SGHNT and CDR2 YENEEA. Trimming removed 1 base from V and 5 bases from J, with 17 bases in between. This CDR3 is built from 16 residues. Written as DNA, the CDR3 is TGTGCCAGCAGCTTAGGGGGCACCAAGAGAGTTTATGGCTACACCTTC. This translates into CASSLGGTKRVYGYTF.

This clone was seen once. The rearrangement links TRBV5-4 to TRBJ2-1, with D perhaps matching TRBD2 (5 bases). The CDR3 spans 16 residues. In germline, CDR1 is SGHNT, CDR2 YYREEE (reference sequence). The ends were cut back, 4 bases at V and 2 bases at J, with 16 bases in the middle. CDR3 region: CASSRDYTDAYNEQFF. The CDR3 DNA is TGTGCCAGCAGCCGGGATTATACTGATGCCTACAATGAGCAGTTCTTC.

The J gene is TRBJ1-4, the V gene TRBV3-1 (or the pseudogene TRBV3-2); the D is unclear. There are 13 residues in the CDR3. From germline, CDR1 is LGHDT and CDR2 YNNKEL (reference sequence). The V end was cut by 4 bases, the J end by 7 bases, with 10 bases between. The CDR3 region is CASSRARGEKLFF. CDR3 sequence (DNA): TGTGCCAGCAGCCGGGCACGGGGTGAAAAACTGTTTTTT.

This CDR3 reads CASSPTGLNQPQHF. The CDR3 nucleotides are TGTGCCAGCTCGCCGACAGGACTCAATCAGCCCCAGCATTTT. This chain links TRBV18 with TRBJ1-5; TRBD1 might be the D (6 bases). Trimming shortened V by 6 bases and J by 3 bases, and 12 bases separated the two germline ends. This CDR3 has 14 amino acids. The germline V gene has CDR1 KGHSH and CDR2 LQKENI.

This clone was seen only once. The chain is built from TRBV2 and TRBJ2-3, with 10 bases matching TRBD1. Germline lookup yields CDR1 SNHLY and CDR2 FYNNEI. The CDR3 is made up of 15 amino acids. Unmatched junction bases numbered 7, after V lost 7 bases and J lost 3 bases. This chain's CDR3 is CASKWTGGLTDTQYF. The CDR3 DNA follows: TGTGCCAGCAAGTGGACAGGGGGTTTGACAGATACGCAGTATTTT.

The count of this clone is one. This rearrangement joins TRBV10-3 to TRBJ1-2; 7 bases line up with TRBD1. Per the germline V gene, CDR1 is ENHRY and CDR2 is SYGVKD. This CDR3 has 13 amino acids. The V and J ends lost 4 bases and 8 bases, in that order; junction bases with no gene match: 7. In nucleotides, the CDR3 is TGTGCCATCAGTGCCGACAGGGTCCCGGGCTACACCTTC. Protein sequence: CAISADRVPGYTF.

This clone is a singleton in its sample. Here the CDR3 reads CASSQDSGTSANEQFF. CDR3 nucleotides: TGTGCCAGCAGCCAAGATTCAGGGACTAGCGCGAATGAGCAGTTCTTC. V is TRBV4-2 and J is TRBJ2-1, with TRBD2 matching 10 bases. Germline CDR1 and CDR2: LGHNA and YNFKEQ. V shed 0 bases, J shed 7 bases, and the junction held 6 bases outside the gene matches. CDR3 length equals 16 residues.

This chain uses TRBV6-1 with TRBJ2-3; 8 positions agree with TRBD1. The trim removed 0 bases at V and 1 base at J, leaving 9 bases unmatched. There are 18 residues in the CDR3. Germline V gene data show CDR1 as MNHNS and CDR2 as SASEGT. The CDR3 DNA follows: TGTGCCAGCAGTGAAGCACCCCCAGGGGGCGCGGGCACAGATACGCAGTATTTT. Translating gives CASSEAPPGGAGTDTQYF.

This rearrangement joins TRBV9 to TRBJ2-1; D is perhaps TRBD2 (6 bases). Between the trimmed V and J ends, which lost 0 bases and 10 bases, there was a span of 17 bases. The CDR3 length is 15 residues. The germline gives CDR1 SGDLS, CDR2 YYNGEE. Here the CDR3 reads CASSVGPSLAPEQFF. For the CDR3, the DNA is TGTGCCAGCAGCGTAGGCCCATCACTAGCCCCCGAGCAGTTCTTC.

The rearrangement links TRBV30 to TRBJ2-6; D is perhaps TRBD2 (5 bases). Germline CDR1 and CDR2: GTSNPN and SVGIG (reference sequence). V was pared by 5 bases and J by 0 bases, with 11 bases between. CDR3 length equals 15 residues. CDR3 residues: CAWAGTSSGANVLTF. The DNA for the CDR3 is TGTGCCTGGGCCGGAACTAGCTCTGGGGCCAACGTCCTGACTTTC.

The chain combines TRBV7-2 with TRBJ2-7; TRBD1 matches at 7 bases. The germline V gene has CDR1 SGHTA and CDR2 FQGNSA. V gave up 5 bases and J gave up 4 bases; unmatched junction bases: 11. The CDR3 consists of 15 residues. In nucleotides, the CDR3 is TGTGCCAGCAGCCTCCGACAGGGTCTCCTTTACGAGCAGTACTTC. It is translated as CASSLRQGLLYEQYF.

CDR3: CASSDRVLQPQHF. The CDR3 DNA reads as TGTGCCAGCAGCGACAGGGTCCTTCAGCCCCAGCATTTT. The chain links TRBV6-5 to TRBJ1-5, with 7 positions matching TRBD1. From germline, CDR1 is MNHEY and CDR2 SVGAGI. With V trimmed by 6 bases and J by 6 bases, 5 bases remained unmatched. This CDR3 has 13 residues.

The chain has TRBV5-6 and TRBJ2-3; D gene unclear. Trimming removed 4 bases at V and 0 bases at J, with 9 bases between. Germline V gene sequence: CDR1 SGHDT, CDR2 YYEEEE. This CDR3 contains 14 residues. The DNA for the CDR3 is TGTGCCAGCAGCCCCGACACTAGCACAGATACGCAGTATTTT. It codes for CASSPDTSTDTQYF.

The chain couples TRBV3-1 (or the pseudogene TRBV3-2) to TRBJ1-6; D gene ambiguous. The germline V and J ends were trimmed by 3 bases and 9 bases, with 21 bases remaining between them. The CDR3 is made up of 17 amino acids. Germline V gene sequence: CDR1 LGHDT, CDR2 YNNKEL (reference sequence). This chain's CDR3 is CASSHPSGWGISSPLHF. The DNA of the CDR3 is TGTGCCAGCAGCCATCCCAGCGGGTGGGGTATCTCTTCACCCCTCCACTTT.

The chain combines TRBV3-1 (or the pseudogene TRBV3-2) with TRBJ2-3, with 9 bases that match TRBD2. The CDR3 extends over 15 amino acids. The V gene's germline CDR1 is LGHDT and CDR2 YNNKEL (reference sequence). J gave up 5 bases and V 2 bases, and 5 bases lay outside the gene matches. As DNA, the CDR3 is TGTGCCAGCAGCCAATCTAGCGGGGTATTAGATACGCAGTATTTT. Its protein product is CASSQSSGVLDTQYF.

Concerning this clone: At one of its ends the junction is not consistent with the germline gene, which may arise from a read error. The rearrangement uses TRBV7-8 and TRBJ1-6, with D perhaps TRBD1 (5 bases). The CDR3 is made up of 15 amino acids. Per germline, CDR1 SGHVS and CDR2 FQNEAQ. The DNA for the CDR3 is TGTGCCAGCAGGTTAGAGATAAGGGGTGGCTCACCCCTCCACTTT. Translated: CASRLEIRGGSPLHF.

V gene TRBV7-8 combines with J gene TRBJ1-6; 8 positions match TRBD1. The CDR3 covers 16 residues. Germline lookup yields CDR1 SGHVS and CDR2 FQNEAQ. Trimming removed 5 bases from V and 5 bases from J; junction bases left unmatched: 8. The CDR3 sequence is CASSLIQGGNNSPLHF. Written as DNA, the CDR3 is TGTGCCAGCAGCCTTATACAGGGGGGTAATAATTCACCCCTCCACTTT.

The gene calls are TRBV7-9 and TRBJ1-6; D is unresolved. The CDR3 contains 17 residues. Germline V gives CDR1 SEHNR, CDR2 FQNEAQ (reference sequence). V was shortened by 8 bases and J by 7 bases, with 24 bases between the two germline ends. CDR3 bases: TGTGCCAGCCCCGATGACGACGGAGAAGCGATGAATTCACCCCTCCACTTT. It codes for CASPDDDGEAMNSPLHF.

The V gene is TRBV6-5, the J gene TRBJ2-5, with D perhaps matching TRBD1 (5 bases). Between the trimmed V and J ends, which lost 2 bases and 7 bases, there was a span of 20 bases. Germline V gene sequence: CDR1 MNHEY, CDR2 SVGAGI. CDR3 size: 16 residues. In DNA form, the CDR3 reads TGTGCCAGCAGTTACGGAATAGGGGATGAACTTGCGACCCAGTACTTC. This encodes CASSYGIGDELATQYF.

The chain couples TRBV3-1 (or the pseudogene TRBV3-2) to TRBJ1-3; the match to TRBD1 covers 7 bases. The trim removed 4 bases at V and 4 bases at J, leaving 4 bases unmatched. Germline V gene sequence: CDR1 LGHDT, CDR2 YNNKEL (reference sequence). CDR3 length: 14 residues. The CDR3 here is CASSPTGNGNTIYF. The CDR3 nucleotides are TGTGCCAGCAGCCCGACAGGGAACGGAAACACCATATATTTT.

V and J are TRBV7-9 and TRBJ1-1, with D unclear. Trimming removed 5 bases from V and 4 bases from J, with 8 bases in between. CDR3 length: 12 residues. CDR1 and CDR2 from the germline V gene are SEHNR and FQNEAQ (reference sequence). The DNA for the CDR3 is TGTGCCAGCAGCCTTACAAGCACTGAAGCTTTCTTT. Encoded protein: CASSLTSTEAFF.